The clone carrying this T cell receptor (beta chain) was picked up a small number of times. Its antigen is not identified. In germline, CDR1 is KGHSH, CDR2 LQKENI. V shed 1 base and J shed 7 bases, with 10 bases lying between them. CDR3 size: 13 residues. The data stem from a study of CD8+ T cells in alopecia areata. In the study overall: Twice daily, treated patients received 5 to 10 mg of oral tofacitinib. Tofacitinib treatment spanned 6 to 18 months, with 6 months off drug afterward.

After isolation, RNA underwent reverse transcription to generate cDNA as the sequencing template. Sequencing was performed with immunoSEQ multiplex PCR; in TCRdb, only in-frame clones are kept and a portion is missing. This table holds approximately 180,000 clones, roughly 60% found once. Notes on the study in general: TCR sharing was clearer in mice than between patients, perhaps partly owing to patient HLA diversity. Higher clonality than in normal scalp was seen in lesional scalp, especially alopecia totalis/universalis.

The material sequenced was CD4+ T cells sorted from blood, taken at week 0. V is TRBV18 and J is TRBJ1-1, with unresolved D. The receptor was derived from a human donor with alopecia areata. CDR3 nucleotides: TGTGCCAGCTCACCACTTTCGGCAGATGAAGCTTTCTTT. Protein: CASSPLSADEAFF.